This T cell receptor (beta chain) emerged from a study of cytomegalovirus exposure and HLA in healthy donors. The PCR made use of 60 Vbeta and 13 Jbeta primers. TCRdb's copy holds only in-frame clones and misses some; the assay was immunoSEQ multiplex PCR. In total, the table holds about 55,000 clones. Broader study findings: Some V segments, including TRBV6-2 and TRBV6-3, were excluded as indistinguishable.

As regards this clone: Its antigen is not identified.

From germline, CDR1 is SGHTA and CDR2 FQGTGA. Unmatched junction bases numbered 5, after V lost 4 bases and J lost 10 bases. CDR3 length equals 14 residues. This receptor was identified in a man in his forties or fifties in good health and CMV-seropositive. This rearrangement joins TRBV7-3 to TRBJ1-6; 9 bases are a match to TRBD1. The sequenced sample consisted of PBMCs. For the CDR3, the DNA is TGTGCCAGCAGCTCGAGGACAGGGGAATCACCCCTCCACTTT. It translates to CASSSRTGESPLHF.